The 5 T cell receptor beta chains in this list originate from one sample, sequenced in a study of regulatory T cells in long-lasting Graves disease listed by TCRdb under 2021. Libraries were constructed by multiplex PCR. Sequenced on an Illumina HiSeq 4000. TCR beta libraries were built with iRepertoire HTBI primers and Arm-PCR amplification of CDR3 regions. TCRdb reprocessing: public reads trimmed at Q25 with fastp, clones called with MiXCR, in-frame beta chains kept. Rows matching on CDR3 protein sequence are summarized as one entry with the most common DNA and genes. Within this sample are more than 400,000 distinct CDR3 sequences, with about 17% of them counted one time only. Roughly an eighth of the sample lies in the top ten. Taken with the paper, the label for time point translates to: newly diagnosed GD, antithyroid drugs for less than 3 months. RNA was extracted from PBMCs in TRIzol for both TCR sequencing and RNA sequencing.

These data were also reused for a study on T cells in Graves' hyperthyroidism and ophthalmopathy.

This specimen consisted of peripheral blood mononuclear cells (PBMCs), obtained at new diagnosis, from a patient treated with antithyroid drugs. Every receptor here comes from a middle-aged man with Graves disease. Donor details come from another sample of the same person, matched by shared clones.

This clonotype showed up just a few times. The CDR3 protein is CASSSHRSGRQSSYEQYF. CDR3 DNA: TGTGCCAGCAGCTCCCACCGCAGCGGGAGGCAGAGCTCCTACGAGCAGTACTTC. The chain couples TRBV25-1 to TRBJ2-7; TRBD2 matches at 9 bases. Trimming cost V 6 bases and J 0 bases; bases outside gene matches: 15. This CDR3 spans 18 amino acids. Germline lookup yields CDR1 MGHDK and CDR2 SYGVNS.

This clonotype was observed a handful of times. Here the CDR3 DNA reads TGTGCCAGCAGCTCGACCGGGAAGGCAGATACGCAGTATTTT. Its translation is CASSSTGKADTQYF. The chain couples TRBV7-9 to TRBJ2-3, with D perhaps matching TRBD2 (5 bases). Germline CDR1 and CDR2: SEHNR and FQNEAQ (reference sequence). CDR3 length: 14 residues. Trimming pared 4 bases from V and 4 bases from J, leaving 12 bases between.

This clonotype was seen repeatedly, ten times or more. The chain couples TRBV11-3 to TRBJ1-6, with unresolved D. V dropped 0 bases and J dropped 4 bases, with 4 bases sitting between them. The length of the CDR3 is 14 residues. Looked up from germline, CDR1 is SGHNT and CDR2 is YENEEA. The CDR3 DNA sequence: TGTGCCAGCAGCTTAGAACGTTATAATTCACCCCTCCACTTT. This sequence encodes CASSLERYNSPLHF.

The chain recombines TRBV28 with TRBJ1-4; the match to TRBD1 covers 7 bases. Germline V lookup: CDR1 MDHEN, CDR2 SYDVKM. With V trimmed by 1 base and J by 7 bases, 9 bases remained unmatched. The length of the CDR3 is 16 residues. CDR3 protein: CASSLFGQGVGEKLFF. The CDR3 DNA sequence: TGTGCCAGCAGTTTATTTGGGCAGGGGGTGGGTGAAAAACTGTTTTTT.

This clonotype was recorded many times. The chain employs TRBV20-1 and TRBJ2-7; D gene ambiguous. The CDR3 runs to 11 residues. The germline V gene has CDR1 DFQATT and CDR2 SNEGSKA (reference sequence). V was trimmed by 4 bases and J by 3 bases, leaving 7 bases between them. The CDR3 here is CSATTRYEQYF. The CDR3 DNA reads as TGCAGTGCTACGACCCGCTACGAGCAGTACTTC.